The present T cell receptor beta chain was sequenced within a study of regulatory T cells in long-lasting Graves disease. Looking at the study overall: Recently diagnosed Graves' patients had received antithyroid drugs for under 3 months. Study observations and caveats: TCR diversity in persistent Graves' patients was below that of newly diagnosed ones. Persistent cases favored TRBV28, TRBJ1-2 and TRBJ2-5. With approximately 2,500 shared public clonotypes, persistent patients exceeded new patients, who shared about a thousand.

The length of the CDR3 is 16 residues. J was trimmed by 4 bases and V by 4 bases; bases with no gene match: 6. Germline CDR1 is MDHEN and CDR2 is SYDVKM. This clonotype was recorded many times. Its antigen is not identified. To make TCR beta libraries, researchers used iRepertoire HTBI primers and Arm-PCR of CDR3 regions. TCRdb redid the calling of the multiplex PCR reads with MiXCR, one entry per CDR3 protein. The sample yields around 330,000 distinct CDR3 sequences, approximately 20% seen once. Stated time point: newly diagnosed GD, antithyroid drugs for less than 3 months. There was RNA extracted from PBMCs, and the TCR library was made from it.

The specimen comprised peripheral blood mononuclear cells (PBMCs), sampled at new diagnosis, from a patient treated with antithyroid drugs. The chain employs TRBV28 and TRBJ2-3; 12 positions agree with TRBD2. The receptor's source is a female donor with Graves disease. The CDR3 protein is CASSSLAGGSPDTQYF. In DNA form, the CDR3 reads TGTGCCAGCAGTTCTCTAGCGGGAGGGAGTCCAGATACGCAGTATTTT.